This TCR beta chain was retrieved from a study of beta chain features in type 1 diabetes. This clone was detected a few times. The sequenced template was cDNA made from the entire isolated RNA. The table came from immunoSEQ multiplex PCR; TCRdb's copy has only in-frame clones and leaves some out. The data contain approximately 160,000 clones, approximately 9.9% of them singletons. The germline gives CDR1 MNHNY, CDR2 SVGAGI (reference sequence). V dropped 5 bases and J dropped 7; count of bases not matched to a gene: 10. The CDR3 spans 15 residues. Sequencing was done on a sample of central memory CD4+ T cells from blood. The chain is built from TRBV6-6 and TRBJ2-1; 8 nucleotides line up with TRBD1. The receptor was isolated from a woman between 18 and 30 years old in good health. The CDR3 is CASSDRGESRNEQFF. In DNA, the CDR3 is TGTGCCAGCAGTGACAGGGGAGAAAGTCGGAATGAGCAGTTCTTC.